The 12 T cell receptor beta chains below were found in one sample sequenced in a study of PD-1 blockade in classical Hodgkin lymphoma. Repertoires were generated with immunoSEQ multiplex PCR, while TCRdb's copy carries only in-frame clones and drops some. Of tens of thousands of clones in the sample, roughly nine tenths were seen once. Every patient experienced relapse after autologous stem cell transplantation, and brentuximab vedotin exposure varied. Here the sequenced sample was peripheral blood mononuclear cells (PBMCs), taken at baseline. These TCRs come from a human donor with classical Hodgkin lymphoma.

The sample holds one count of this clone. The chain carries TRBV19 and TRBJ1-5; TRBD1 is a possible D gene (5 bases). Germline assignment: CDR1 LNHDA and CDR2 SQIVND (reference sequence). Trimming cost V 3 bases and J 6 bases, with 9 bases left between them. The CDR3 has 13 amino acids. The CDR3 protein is CASSMGGFQPQHF. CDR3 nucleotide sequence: TGTGCCAGTAGTATGGGGGGTTTTCAGCCCCAGCATTTT.

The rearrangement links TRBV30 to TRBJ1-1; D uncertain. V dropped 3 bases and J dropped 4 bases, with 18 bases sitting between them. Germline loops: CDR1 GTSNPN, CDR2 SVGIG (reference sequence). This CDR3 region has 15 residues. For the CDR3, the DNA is TGTGCCTGGAGATTTGCTGGGTATTCATTCACTGAAGCTTTCTTT. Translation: CAWRFAGYSFTEAFF.

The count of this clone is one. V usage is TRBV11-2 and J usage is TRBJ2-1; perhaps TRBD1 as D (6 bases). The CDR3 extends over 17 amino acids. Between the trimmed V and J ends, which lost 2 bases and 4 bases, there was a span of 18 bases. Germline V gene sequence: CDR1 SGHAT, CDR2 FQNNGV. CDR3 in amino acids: CASSLTQVQGPYNEQFF. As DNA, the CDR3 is TGTGCCAGCAGCTTAACGCAGGTACAGGGCCCTTACAATGAGCAGTTCTTC.

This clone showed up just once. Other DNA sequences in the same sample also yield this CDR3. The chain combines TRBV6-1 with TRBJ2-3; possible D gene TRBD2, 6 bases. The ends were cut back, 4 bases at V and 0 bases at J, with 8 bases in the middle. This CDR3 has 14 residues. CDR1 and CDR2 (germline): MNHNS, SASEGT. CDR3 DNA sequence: TGTGCCAGCAGTGTCGGGGGTAGCACAGATACGCAGTATTTT. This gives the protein CASSVGGSTDTQYF.

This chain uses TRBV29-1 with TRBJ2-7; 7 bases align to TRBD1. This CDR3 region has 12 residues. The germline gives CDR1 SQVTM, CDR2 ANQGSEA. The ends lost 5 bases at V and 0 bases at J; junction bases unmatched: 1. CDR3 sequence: CSVTGASYEQYF. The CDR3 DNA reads TGCAGCGTTACAGGGGCCTCCTACGAGCAGTACTTC.

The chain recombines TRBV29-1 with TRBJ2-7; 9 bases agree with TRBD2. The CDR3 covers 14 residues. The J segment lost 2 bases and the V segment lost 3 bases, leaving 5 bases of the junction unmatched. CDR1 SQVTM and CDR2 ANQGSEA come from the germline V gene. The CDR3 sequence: CSVDIAGETYEQYF. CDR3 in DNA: TGCAGCGTTGACATAGCGGGAGAAACCTACGAGCAGTACTTC.

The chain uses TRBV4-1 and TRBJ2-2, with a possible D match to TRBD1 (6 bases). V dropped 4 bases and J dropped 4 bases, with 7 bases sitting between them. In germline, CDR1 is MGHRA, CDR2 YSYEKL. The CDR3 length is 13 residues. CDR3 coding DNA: TGCGCCAGCAGCCGGACAGCCACCGGGGAGCTGTTTTTT. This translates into CASSRTATGELFF.

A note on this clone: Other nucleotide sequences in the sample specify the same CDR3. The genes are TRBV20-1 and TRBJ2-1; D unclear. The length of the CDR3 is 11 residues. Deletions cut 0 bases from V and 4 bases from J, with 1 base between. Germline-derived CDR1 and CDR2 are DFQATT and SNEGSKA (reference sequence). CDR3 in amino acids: CSAREYNEQFF. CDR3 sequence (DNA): TGCAGTGCTAGAGAGTACAATGAGCAGTTCTTC.

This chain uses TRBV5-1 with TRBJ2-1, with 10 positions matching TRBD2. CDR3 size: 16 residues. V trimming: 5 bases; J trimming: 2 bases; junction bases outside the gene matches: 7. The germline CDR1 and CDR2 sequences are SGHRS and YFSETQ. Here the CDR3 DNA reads TGCGCCAGCAGTTTATTTCTAGCGGGAGCCTACAATGAGCAGTTCTTC. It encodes CASSLFLAGAYNEQFF.

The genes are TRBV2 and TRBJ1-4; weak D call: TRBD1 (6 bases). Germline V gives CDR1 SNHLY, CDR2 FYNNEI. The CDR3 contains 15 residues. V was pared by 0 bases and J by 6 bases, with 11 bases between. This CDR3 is CASSEAYRVDEKLFF. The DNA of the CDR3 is TGTGCCAGCAGTGAAGCGTACAGGGTGGATGAAAAACTGTTTTTT.

The CDR3, as DNA: TGTGCCAGTTGTTGGGCGGGAGGGCCCTACAATGAGCAGTTCTTC. Encoded protein: CASCWAGGPYNEQFF. The chain employs TRBV19 and TRBJ2-1; 9 bases map to TRBD2. The germline gives CDR1 LNHDA, CDR2 SQIVND (reference sequence). The length of the CDR3 is 15 residues. V gave up 8 bases and J gave up 2 bases; unmatched junction bases: 7.

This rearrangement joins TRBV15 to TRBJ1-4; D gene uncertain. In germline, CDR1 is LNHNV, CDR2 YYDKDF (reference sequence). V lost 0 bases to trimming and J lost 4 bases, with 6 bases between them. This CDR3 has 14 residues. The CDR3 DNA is TGTGCCACCAGCAGAGAGGCAGTTAATGAAAAACTGTTTTTT. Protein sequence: CATSREAVNEKLFF.